This T cell receptor beta chain was captured by sequencing in a study of beta chain features in type 1 diabetes listed by TCRdb under 2018. Concerning the study at large: Mean age, gender distribution, total cell number and subset yield were not different between patients and healthy donors. Across all samples, fewer than 130 million sorted cells were examined, and cell number per subset correlated strongly with RNA yield. In the study, TCRB repertoires of sorted circulating CD4+ T cell subsets from recently diagnosed type 1 diabetes patients were compared with those of matched healthy donors. Regulatory and stem cell-like memory subsets were isolated from only 8 patients and roughly eight healthy donors, whereas naive and central memory subsets came from all 30 or so donors.

CDR1 and CDR2, looked up from the germline V gene, are SNHLY and FYNNEI. V loses 8 bases, J loses 4 bases, and the germline ends lie 15 bases apart. The CDR3 starts with the cysteine, ends with the phenylalanine, and has 14 residues. Only the CDR3 portion is preserved as DNA: 42 bases, with reading frame beginning at the first base. The entire amount of isolated RNA was reverse transcribed using the High Capacity cDNA Reverse Transcription Kit, so the sequenced TCRB transcripts were expressed ones. Naive, central memory and regulatory T cell samples underwent deep immunoSEQ sequencing, averaging around 3.9 million total reads per sample. Sorted cells were lysed in RLT buffer, and RNA was extracted using DNase-treated RNeasy Micro or Mini kits according to cell number. To prevent cross-contamination, every cell subset was processed on its own, while patient and healthy donor samples were processed together. TCRB sequences were amplified from cDNA with the immunoSEQ multiplex PCR, producing 87-bp fragments spanning the CDR3 region. Sequencing of the amplicons was performed on the Illumina HiSeq platform. Under the source paper's analysis protocol: Synthetic template baselines were used to correct PCR bias computationally, reads within Hamming distance 2 were collapsed, and singletons that could not be merged were discarded. Reads were aligned against IMGT so that V, D and J genes, CDR3 length and insertions or deletions at six rearrangement sites could be assigned. Within each subset, clonotype counts were normalized to the number of sorted cells before true diversity and Gini coefficients were calculated with the tcR R package. The overlap coefficient, calculated on TCRB nucleotide sequences, was used to measure repertoire sharing. Out-of-frame TCRB sequences from naive cells were analyzed to stand in for the pre-selection repertoire. Sourced from immuneACCESS, this table was stored by TCRdb with only in-frame sequences that have V and J called. A share of the clones is absent; for the studies checked, an unresolved V gene accounts for under half, and the remainder has no known explanation. D and trimming come from the DNA, and the V and J calls and clone size come from that table. Across this sample there are 680,000 or so clones, with around 16% seen only once. Of the sample, more than 0.08% falls within the top ten clones.

Paper-wide results and their limitations: PCR may preferentially amplify shorter templates, but because patient and control samples were amplified and corrected together, any resulting skew would affect both groups equally. In all four CD4+ subsets, TCRB CDR3 length was moderately but significantly shorter in type 1 diabetes patients. Fewer insertions and more nucleotide deletions at VDJ recombination sites were observed in patients with type 1 diabetes, implying thymic rearrangement abnormalities. Because cDNA was sequenced instead of genomic DNA, highly expressing activated cells could be over-represented, though the groups showed no difference in activation or CD3 levels. Naive, central memory and regulatory TCRB repertoires appeared more similar among patients than among healthy donors. Because the HLA sub-analyses included only small numbers of individuals, any influence of HLA type on TCRB rearrangement was left unresolved.

A single peripheral blood draw of about 116 mL on average was collected from each donor into heparinised tubes. Naive, central memory, regulatory and stem cell-like memory CD4+ T cells were sorted on a BD FACSAria II using a panel including CD45RO, CCR7, CD25, CD127, CD95 and CD27. Every sorted population had a purity above 95%. PBMCs were separated immediately by Lymphoprep density gradient centrifugation and were stained directly, without being cultured. So that batch effects would be minimized, each experiment stained and sorted samples in pairs, pairing one healthy donor with one patient. This clone occurred a few times. Its antigen is currently not known. No base qualities exist here, and no much larger clone lies one base off it.

This sequence originates from a man younger than 35 in good health. The sequence joins TRBV2 to TRBJ1-3, with TRBD1 as a weak D call on 5 bases. Sequencing was carried out using naive CD4+ T cells from blood. Sample cell subset or site, as interpreted from the label and publication: true naive CD4+ T cells. The CDR3 region has the sequence CASRIARTGNTIYF. The DNA sequence follows: TGTGCCAGCCGTATCGCTCGGACAGGAAACACCATATATTTT.